This T cell receptor (beta chain) was found in a study of regulatory T cells in long-lasting Graves disease. CDR3 size: 14 residues. Between the trimmed V and J ends, which lost 5 bases and 4 bases, there was a span of 14 bases. Overall study results and limits: Those with persistent Graves' had less TCR diversity than newly diagnosed patients.

Described time point: newly diagnosed GD, antithyroid drugs for less than 3 months. From RNA extracted from PBMCs, the TCR library was made. An endocrinology department in Xi'an, China, recruited the patients. At least ten counts were recorded for this clonotype. Antigen specificity is unknown. iRepertoire HTBI primers and Arm-PCR of CDR3 regions built TCR beta libraries. Each CDR3 protein gets one entry after TCRdb re-called the multiplex PCR reads with MiXCR. The sample includes about 220,000 distinct CDR3 sequences, about 19% of them seen just once. The same data also went into a second study, on T cells in Graves' hyperthyroidism and ophthalmopathy. From that paper: Diagnosis relied on clinical symptoms, serum thyroxine and TRAb, thyroid ultrasound and orbital computed tomography.

Sequences were derived from peripheral blood mononuclear cells (PBMCs), sampled at new diagnosis, from a patient treated with antithyroid drugs. V gene TRBV12-3 or TRBV12-4 combines with J gene TRBJ2-5; D perhaps matches TRBD1 (6 bases). The clonotype was recovered from a woman between 25 and 40 years old with Graves disease. The DNA for the CDR3 is TGTGCCAGCAGTCAAACAGGGTTGCGAGAGACCCAGTACTTC. Protein product: CASSQTGLRETQYF.